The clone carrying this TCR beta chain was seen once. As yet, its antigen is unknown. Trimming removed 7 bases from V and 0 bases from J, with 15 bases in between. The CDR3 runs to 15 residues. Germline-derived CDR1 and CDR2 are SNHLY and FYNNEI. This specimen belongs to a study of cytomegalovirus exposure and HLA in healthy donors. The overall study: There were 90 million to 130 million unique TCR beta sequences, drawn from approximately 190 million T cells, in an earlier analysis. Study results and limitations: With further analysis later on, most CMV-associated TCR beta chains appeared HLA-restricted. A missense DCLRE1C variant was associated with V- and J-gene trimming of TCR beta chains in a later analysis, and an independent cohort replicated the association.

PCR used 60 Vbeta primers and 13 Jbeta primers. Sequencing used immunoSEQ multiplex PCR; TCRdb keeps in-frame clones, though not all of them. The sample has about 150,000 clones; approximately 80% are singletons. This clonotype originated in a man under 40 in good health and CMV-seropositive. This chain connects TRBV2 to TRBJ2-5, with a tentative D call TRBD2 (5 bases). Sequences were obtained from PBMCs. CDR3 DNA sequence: TGTGCCAGCATTGACTACCAAAAGCACCAAGAGACCCAGTACTTC. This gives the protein CASIDYQKHQETQYF.